One T cell receptor beta chain is described in this entry. It has no known antigen specificity. No base quality values were provided; no much bigger clone lies one nucleotide off. V was cut back by 5 bases and J by 5 bases, leaving a gap of 15 bases between them. CDR1 LNHDA and CDR2 SQIVND are derived from the germline V gene (reference sequence). The cysteine opens and the phenylalanine closes a CDR3 of 14 amino acids. Only CDR3 DNA remains: 42 bases, in frame from the first base. The entry originates in a study of cytomegalovirus exposure and HLA in healthy donors listed by TCRdb under 2017. Regarding the complete study: In an earlier analysis of under 750 of the donors, 250 to 300 Gb of sequence data and about 110 million unique TCR beta sequences from roughly 200 million T cells were reported. Donor age, sex, ethnicity and CMV serostatus were compiled alongside the repertoire data. Typing coverage differed by locus: A, B, C, DRB1 and DQB1 were typed in about 620-640 donors, DQA1 in 500 to 550, DPA1 in over 600, and DPB1 in just under 480. The aim of the study was to test whether cataloging public T cell receptors could identify signatures of past pathogen exposure. An earlier analysis of approximately 500 of the donors applied high-throughput TCR beta sequencing to assess whether each TCR beta V gene segment acted as functional or pseudogenic. In a later analysis, previously published TCR beta repertoires from several hundred donors were re-analyzed and high-resolution HLA genotyping was added so that TCR occurrence patterns could be studied. The study combined high-throughput TCR immunosequencing, statistical association of individual TCRs with disease status, and machine learning to predict cytomegalovirus infection status. Both class I and class II loci were covered by HLA typing, at four-digit resolution. Rather than drawing on any new phenotypic data, the later analysis identified candidate immune exposures from TCR beta sequences and the way those sequences occurred across donors. The T cell repertoires of about 700 subjects were profiled by immunosequencing and related to cytomegalovirus serostatus. Because of strong linkage in the cohort, 5 or 6 DR-DQ haplotypes were treated as single units for association and clustering. Across some 400 genotyped donors of the cohort, an average of about 240,000 unique TCR beta nucleotide sequences per donor were sequenced, and roughly 17% of those sequences were non-productive. Around 320 gigabases of sequencing data and some 85 million unique TCR sequences were included in an early release covering about 700 HLA-typed donors. Every repertoire in the discovery cohort had been generated on one and the same sequencing platform. Of the approximately 400 genotyped donors, over 65% fell in the genetic ancestry cluster associated with self-reported Caucasian donors. Genome-wide SNP genotypes for about three fifths of the roughly 670 donors were used in a later genetic analysis, which treated that subset as a discovery cohort. In addition to the first cohort of around 670 subjects, a separate validation cohort of approximately 120 different subjects was used.

The library was made by the immunoSEQ multiplex PCR assay. For the multiplex PCR, a mixture combining 60 forward primers for TCR Vbeta segments and 13 reverse primers for TCR Jbeta segments was used. The CDR3 region of rearranged TCR beta genes was amplified from genomic DNA with a multiplex PCR assay. The Illumina HiSeq System was used to sequence the amplified TCR beta libraries as 87-base-pair reads. Per the original workflow: A later analysis counted approximately 76 million unique TCR beta chains across the 666 repertoires, and some 11 million of these chains were shared by at least two donors. A nearest-neighbor algorithm error-corrected the raw reads and collapsed the reads into unique sequences, merging closely related sequences to remove PCR and sequencing errors. Alignment of CDR3 sequences to IMGT reference sequences was used to assign V, D and J gene segments. For a sequence to be retained, a match of at least six nucleotides to both a V gene segment and a J gene segment was required. Rearrangements were called productive when the CDR3 lacked stop codons and stayed in frame with V and J; all others were non-productive. Following IMGT convention, CDR3 was defined as the stretch from the second conserved V-encoded cysteine up to the conserved J-encoded phenylalanine. The earlier analysis of 500 to 600 of the donors excluded sequences that lacked an unambiguous match to a single V gene segment. In an earlier analysis of 587 of the donors, V segments were called functional above 56.7% productive rearrangements and were called segregating when the between-donor standard deviation exceeded 5%. A statistical classification framework was built to diagnose cytomegalovirus status from the catalog of TCR beta chain sequences. In a later analysis, V and J genes were assigned by comparing TCR nucleotide sequences against IMGT/GENE-DB human TR gene sequences. In a later analysis, CDR3 sequences and most-parsimonious VDJ recombination scenarios were assigned using the TCRdist pipeline. In a later analysis, each TCR beta chain was defined by its CDR3 amino acid sequence together with its V-gene family, and reads without a unique V-gene family were excluded. To address suspected cross-contamination and a sequencing artifact, a later analysis removed some 620 highly shared, low-generation-probability nucleotide sequences. A later analysis calculated a clonal expansion index for each public chain from normalized within-repertoire ranks of inferred template counts. Generation probabilities in a later analysis came from a VDJ recombination model fitted to out-of-frame rearrangements, and those results were checked against IGoR. In a later analysis, TCR-TCR, TCR-HLA and TCR-CMV co-occurrence was scored with hypergeometric tests, and a repertoire-size bias correction was applied to TCR pairs. To estimate false discovery rates, a later analysis permuted the HLA or CMV assignments 20 times. In a later analysis, co-occurring TCRs were grouped using DBSCAN, with TCRdist sequence similarity added in when clustering inside HLA-allele-positive subsets. Repertoires with fewer than 30,000 or more than 120,000 public chains, plus five repertoires with anomalous nucleotide sharing, were excluded from co-occurrence clustering. The table comes from immuneACCESS by way of TCRdb, which keeps in-frame sequences with V and J called. Part of the clones is missing from these tables; in studies checked, under half for an unresolved V gene and the rest for unknown reasons. Clone size and V and J calls were adopted from that table, with D and trimming inferred from the DNA. The sample data list hundreds of thousands of clones, and 80% to 85% of these were observed just once. Of the sample, roughly 0.7% falls within the top ten clones.

The cohort was made up of 650 to 700 healthy bone marrow donors. Cohort members were all nominally healthy when sampled, although unrecorded immune exposures were likely present. The donor tested CMV seronegative, placing the donor among the 350 or so seronegative members of the cohort. Each donor provided a peripheral blood sample, and peripheral blood mononuclear cells were used for TCR beta sequencing. Genomic DNA was extracted from the blood cell samples with the Qiagen DNeasy Blood Extraction Kit. General findings and caveats noted by the study authors: Presence/absence analyses assumed roughly uniform sequencing depth across donors, an assumption that may not hold. According to the authors, the approach could potentially be generalized to other disease states and immunological phenotypes. A few of the identified cytomegalovirus-associated TCR beta chains were confirmed in vitro to be specific for cytomegalovirus antigens. Correlated functional status among segregating V segments might be attributable to linkage disequilibrium, but an unknown experimental factor could not be ruled out. A further reported finding was that TCR beta sequences accurately predicted the HLA-A and HLA-B alleles for most subjects in the first cohort. The study gave a list of about 170 TCR beta chains associated with cytomegalovirus. Cytomegalovirus status was reported to be diagnosed by the classifier with high specificity and sensitivity in both the original and validation cohorts. The cohort was sequenced for TCR beta chains only, and without alpha or paired-chain data the features that could be detected were limited. Most CMV-associated TCR beta chains appeared to be HLA-restricted in a later analysis, and the HLA associations seemed to be driven largely by CMV exposure. In a later genetic analysis, fewer N-insertions in productive TCRs were reported among donors in an Asian-associated ancestry cluster than the approximately 630-donor mean. V-gene and J-gene trimming of TCR beta chains was associated with a missense DCLRE1C variant in a later genetic analysis, and the association was replicated in an independent cohort. A later analysis found that TCR association rates varied across HLA loci, with DRB1 alleles showing the most associated TCRs and HLA-C alleles the fewest. Because counts were too low, seventeen rarely observed V segments, including chromosome 9 orphons, were excluded from the earlier analysis of around 590 of the donors. Some IMGT-functional V segments, including TRBV6-2 and TRBV6-3, could not be told apart with the 87-base-pair reads, so those segments were excluded. In an earlier analysis of around 600 of the donors, most TCR beta V segments were observed in productive rearrangements about 87% or about 30% of the time, broadly matching IMGT annotations. The sequencing pipeline was judged likely to have produced a cluster of highly shared sequence variants as a technical artifact. When HLA alleles, especially DR and DQ, strongly co-occurred, attributing TCR associations to individual alleles was difficult. At a false discovery rate of 0.05, a later analysis linked 16,951 TCR beta sequences to specific HLA alleles. Most TCR sequences were seen in very few donors, while some public TCRs were found in many individuals. In a later analysis, HLA-associated TCR beta chains were found to be more clonally expanded and to have lower generation probabilities than equally common non-associated chains. CMV serostatus was the only immune exposure information available for the cohort. Several of the top co-occurrence clusters appeared to be linked to parvovirus B19, influenza, CMV and Epstein-Barr virus, according to a later analysis. Because some donors lacked HLA typing at each locus, the association tests relied only on the typed subset.

The sequence joins TRBV19 to TRBJ1-1, and TRBD1 may be the D gene, going by 5 matching bases. This receptor was identified in a boy aged 2 to 10 in good health and CMV-seronegative. The sequencing sample was made of PBMCs. The CDR3 protein: CASSAPTARTEAFF. The bases read TGTGCCAGTAGTGCCCCGACAGCTAGGACTGAAGCTTTCTTT.